The 27 T cell receptor beta chains below were found in one sample sequenced in a study of cytotoxic CD8 clonotypes in ibrutinib-treated CLL. TCRdb keeps only in-frame clones here, not all; method: immunoSEQ multiplex PCR. The table lists approximately 140,000 clones, roughly 90% of them singletons. The sequencing used PBMCs, collected after 12 months of ibrutinib treatment. The receptors originated from a human donor with chronic lymphocytic leukemia.

This sequence joins TRBV5-1 and TRBJ2-5; 9 nucleotides line up with TRBD2. CDR1 SGHRS and CDR2 YFSETQ come from the germline V gene. The CDR3 has 17 residues. Germline trimming cut 0 bases from V and 5 bases from J; bases unmatched to any gene: 11. CDR3 DNA: TGCGCCAGCAGCTTGGAGGGGGTTAGCGGGAGTAGGGAGACCCAGTACTTC. It yields the protein CASSLEGVSGSRETQYF.

The genes are TRBV9 and TRBJ1-3, with TRBD1 matching 9 bases. The V segment lost 3 bases and the J segment 6 bases; nucleotides outside the gene matches: 13. The germline V gene has CDR1 SGDLS and CDR2 YYNGEE. This CDR3 has 17 residues. The CDR3: CASSDPRTGAEENTIYF. The CDR3 coding sequence is TGTGCCAGCAGCGATCCAAGGACAGGGGCAGAGGAAAACACCATATATTTT.

The CDR3 here is CASSETNRGPAYEQYF. CDR3 nucleotide sequence: TGCGCCAGCAGTGAGACTAACAGGGGGCCAGCCTACGAGCAGTACTTC. The V gene is TRBV10-1, the J gene TRBJ2-7, with TRBD1 matching over 9 bases. V shed 2 bases, J shed 2 bases, and the junction held 7 bases outside the gene matches. This CDR3 spans 16 amino acids. Germline V lookup: CDR1 WNHNN, CDR2 SYGVQD (reference sequence).

The CDR3 sequence is CASSLGSPANEQFF. CDR3 sequence (DNA): TGTGCCAGCAGTTTGGGCAGTCCCGCGAATGAGCAGTTCTTC. The V gene is TRBV6-5, the J gene TRBJ2-1; no clear D. V lost 4 bases and J 7 bases, leaving 14 bases between the germline ends. This CDR3 contains 14 residues. In germline, CDR1 is MNHEY, CDR2 SVGAGI.

The gene calls are TRBV6-6 and TRBJ2-2; the D gene is possibly TRBD2 (6 bases). V was pared by 6 bases and J by 1 base, with 12 bases between. The CDR3 totals 15 residues. CDR1 MNHNY and CDR2 SVGAGI come from the germline V gene (reference sequence). The chain's CDR3 is CASSGRGKNTGELFF. The CDR3, as DNA: TGTGCCAGCAGCGGGCGGGGAAAGAACACCGGGGAGCTGTTTTTT.

Only a few counts were recorded for this clone. The J gene is TRBJ1-4, the V gene TRBV28; 10 positions match TRBD1. Germline V CDR1 and CDR2: MDHEN, SYDVKM. Unmatched junction bases numbered 4, after V lost 4 bases and J lost 8 bases. There are 14 residues in the CDR3. The CDR3 is CASSSGQGDEKLFF. DNA for the CDR3: TGTGCCAGCAGTTCCGGACAGGGGGACGAAAAACTGTTTTTT.

This clone was found a few times. V gene TRBV7-2 combines with J gene TRBJ2-7; D remains unclear. The V end lost 7 bases, the J end lost 2 bases, and 12 bases lay between the germline ends. The CDR3 has 13 residues. The germline gives CDR1 SGHTA, CDR2 FQGNSA. As DNA, the CDR3 is TGTGCCAGCACCGAACAGTCTACCTACGAGCAGTACTTC. The encoded protein is CASTEQSTYEQYF.

J is TRBJ2-1 and V is TRBV29-1, with TRBD2 matching 10 bases. CDR3 size: 15 residues. CDR1 and CDR2 from the germline V gene are SQVTM and ANQGSEA. The V and J ends lost 4 bases and 5 bases, in that order; junction bases with no gene match: 8. The CDR3 protein is CSVGETSGLHNEQFF. DNA for the CDR3: TGCAGCGTTGGTGAGACTAGCGGGTTACACAATGAGCAGTTCTTC.

This clone was counted between two and nine times. One junction end disagrees with the germline gene, perhaps due to a read error. This chain connects TRBV30 to TRBJ1-1; 9 bases agree with TRBD1. This CDR3 is built from 18 residues. Germline CDR1 reads GTSNPN; CDR2 reads SVGIG (reference sequence). The CDR3 loop reads CAGRGQGFYRSSGTEAFF. The CDR3 bases are TGTGCCGGGAGGGGACAGGGTTTTTATCGGAGCTCCGGCACTGAAGCTTTCTTT.

The rearrangement uses TRBV7-9 and TRBJ1-1; D unresolved. In germline, CDR1 is SEHNR, CDR2 FQNEAQ (reference sequence). Trimming pared 4 bases from V and 3 bases from J, leaving 9 bases between. This CDR3 region has 13 residues. The CDR3 here is CASSSITDTEAFF. CDR3 sequence (DNA): TGTGCCAGCAGCTCCATTACCGACACTGAAGCTTTCTTT.

The chain employs TRBV28 and TRBJ2-1; no definite D call. V was shortened by 7 bases and J by 10 bases, with 14 bases between the two germline ends. The CDR3 consists of 12 residues. CDR1 MDHEN and CDR2 SYDVKM come from the germline V gene. CDR3 bases: TGTGCCAGCAAAACCCCCCGAGAGGAGCAGTTCTTC. Encoded protein: CASKTPREEQFF.

This clone appeared once. The chain combines TRBV5-1 with TRBJ2-7, with TRBD1 as a possible D gene (6 bases). Germline CDR1 reads SGHRS; CDR2 reads YFSETQ. This CDR3 has 17 amino acids. V dropped 4 bases and J dropped 2 bases, with 22 bases sitting between them. CDR3 sequence (DNA): TGCGCCAGCAGCACCACCCACAGGGAAGGCTTCACCTACGAGCAGTACTTC. Encoded protein: CASSTTHREGFTYEQYF. The full variable domain, in which reference TRBV5-1 and TRBJ2-7 provide the parts outside the CDR3, is KAGVTQTPRYLIKTRGQQVTLSCSPISGHRSVSWYQQTPGQGLQFLFEYFSETQRNKGNFPGRFSGRQFSNSRSEMNVSTLELGDSALYLCASSTTHREGFTYEQYFGPGTRLTVT.

CDR3 loop: CAIESSGRARHEQYF. The CDR3, as DNA: TGTGCCATCGAGAGTAGCGGGAGGGCCCGCCACGAGCAGTACTTC. This chain joins TRBV6-4 and TRBJ2-7; 11 positions match TRBD2. Trimming at V came to 10 bases and at J to 5 bases, leaving 13 bases not matched to a gene. CDR1 is MRHNA, CDR2 SNTAGT, per germline. This CDR3 spans 15 amino acids.

The rearrangement uses TRBV7-9 and TRBJ2-7; 7 bases fit TRBD2. The CDR3 contains 15 residues. Germline assignment: CDR1 SEHNR and CDR2 FQNEAQ (reference sequence). Trimming at V came to 4 bases and at J to 3 bases, leaving 9 bases not matched to a gene. CDR3 region: CASSSASGTRYEQYF. The CDR3 DNA reads as TGTGCCAGCAGCTCAGCCAGCGGGACCCGCTACGAGCAGTACTTC. Supplemented by reference TRBV7-9 and TRBJ2-7, the full variable domain reads DTGVSQNPRHKITKRGQNVTFRCDPISEHNRLYWYRQTLGQGPEFLTYFQNEAQLEKSRLLSDRFSAERPKGSFSTLEIQRTEQGDSAMYLCASSSASGTRYEQYFGPGTRLTVT.

The rearrangement links TRBV29-1 to TRBJ2-1, with TRBD2 identical over 10 bases. J was trimmed by 0 bases and V by 1 base; bases with no gene match: 3. From germline, CDR1 is SQVTM and CDR2 ANQGSEA. This CDR3 comprises 16 residues. In DNA form, the CDR3 reads TGCAGCGTTGAAGTCGCTAGCGGGAGCTCCTACAATGAGCAGTTCTTC. Its translation: CSVEVASGSSYNEQFF.

The V call is TRBV14, the J call TRBJ1-2; 7 bases align to TRBD1. Germline V gene data show CDR1 as SGHDN and CDR2 as FVKESK. The ends lost 5 bases at V and 4 bases at J; junction bases unmatched: 7. CDR3 length: 14 residues. Here the CDR3 reads CASSRQGLGYGYTF. The CDR3 DNA reads as TGTGCCAGCAGCAGACAGGGACTGGGCTATGGCTACACCTTC.

The chain combines TRBV6-5 with TRBJ2-2; possible D gene TRBD1, 5 bases. Germline CDR1 MNHEY, CDR2 SVGAGI. V shed 2 bases and J shed 7 bases, with 11 bases lying between them. The CDR3 contains 14 residues. For the CDR3, the DNA is TGTGCCAGCAGTTACCTGCAGGGTGGCGGGGAGCTGTTTTTT. This translates into CASSYLQGGGELFF.

The gene calls are TRBV27 and TRBJ2-3; TRBD1 agrees at 9 bases. Trimming took 6 bases from V and 5 from J; bases not matched to a gene: 9. The CDR3 length is 15 residues. Germline lookup yields CDR1 MNHEY and CDR2 SMNVEV (reference sequence). The chain's CDR3 is CASSPTGQGIDTQYF. For the CDR3, the DNA is TGTGCCAGCAGCCCCACCGGACAGGGGATAGATACGCAGTATTTT.

The chain recombines TRBV2 with TRBJ1-4; 11 nucleotides line up with TRBD1. Trimming cost V 6 bases and J 8 bases; bases outside gene matches: 2. This CDR3 has 13 amino acids. Germline CDR1 and CDR2: SNHLY and FYNNEI. DNA of the CDR3: TGTGCCAGCAGGGACAGGGGGCGAGAAAAACTGTTTTTT. This sequence encodes CASRDRGREKLFF.

Worth noting for this clone: This CDR3 is also generated by other DNA sequences in the sample. The chain links TRBV28 to TRBJ2-7; D not resolved. CDR3 length: 11 amino acids. Per germline, CDR1 MDHEN and CDR2 SYDVKM. Trimming cost V 4 bases and J 4 bases, with 5 bases left between them. The CDR3: CASSSRYEQYF. DNA of the CDR3: TGTGCCAGCAGTTCAAGGTACGAGCAGTACTTC. Variable domain in full (rest from reference TRBV28 and TRBJ2-7): DVKVTQSSRYLVKRTGEKVFLECVQDMDHENMFWYRQDPGLGLRLIYFSYDVKMKEKGDIPEGYSVSREKKERFSLILESASTNQTSMYLCASSSRYEQYFGPGTRLTVT.

This chain joins TRBV2 and TRBJ1-4; D is undetermined. The ends were cut back, 7 bases at V and 0 bases at J, with 9 bases in the middle. Germline V gene sequence: CDR1 SNHLY, CDR2 FYNNEI. This CDR3 spans 14 amino acids. The CDR3 sequence: CASNWGATNEKLFF. The CDR3 bases are TGTGCCAGCAATTGGGGTGCAACTAATGAAAAACTGTTTTTT.

The chain uses TRBV11-3 and TRBJ2-2; D uncertain. The CDR3 loop spans 12 amino acids. Trimming removed 2 bases at V and 6 bases at J, with 4 bases between. CDR1 is SGHNT and CDR2 is YENEEA in the germline V gene. DNA for the CDR3: TGTGCCAGCAGCTTATGGGCCGGGGAGCTGTTTTTT. Translation: CASSLWAGELFF.

The chain is built from TRBV21-1 and TRBJ2-3. TRBV21-1 is described as a pseudogene. The CDR3 is 18 amino acids. CDR3 DNA: TGTGCCAGCAGCACAGTGGGCGGCGTCGCGGATAGCACAGATACGCAGTATTTT. Amino acid sequence: CASSTVGGVADSTDTQYF.

The J gene is TRBJ2-1, the V gene TRBV2; no firm D call. The V end was cut by 6 bases, the J end by 2 bases, with 14 bases between. From germline, CDR1 is SNHLY and CDR2 FYNNEI. This CDR3 region has 15 residues. In nucleotides, the CDR3 is TGTGCCAGCAGGGATCACGCTGGCCCCTACAATGAGCAGTTCTTC. It specifies CASRDHAGPYNEQFF.

The chain has TRBV27 and TRBJ2-2; D remains ambiguous. Trimming pared 3 bases from V and 0 bases from J, leaving 8 bases between. The CDR3 has 15 amino acids. Per germline, CDR1 MNHEY and CDR2 SMNVEV (reference sequence). The DNA of the CDR3 is TGTGCCAGCAGTTTCAAGGGATCGAACACCGGGGAGCTGTTTTTT. Translated, it gives CASSFKGSNTGELFF.

This clone turned up a few times. This sample includes further DNA sequences coding for the same CDR3. The rearrangement uses TRBV20-1 and TRBJ2-1, with unresolved D. The CDR3 covers 11 residues. With 3 bases removed from V and 5 bases from J, the gap between germline ends came to 5 bases. The germline V gene encodes CDR1 DFQATT and CDR2 SNEGSKA (reference sequence). CDR3 in DNA: TGCAGTGCTAGCAGAAACAATGAGCAGTTCTTC. This codes for CSASRNNEQFF.

The V and J genes are TRBV9 and TRBJ1-1; no firm D call. The CDR3 contains 17 residues. V was clipped by 0 bases and J by 1 base, with 16 bases between them. Germline V gene data show CDR1 as SGDLS and CDR2 as YYNGEE. Here the CDR3 DNA reads TGTGCCAGCAGCGTAGAGGGTGGTCTGGGAAGGAACACTGAAGCTTTCTTT. Protein product: CASSVEGGLGRNTEAFF.